The entry below describes one T cell receptor beta chain. This sample was included in a study of blood T cell repertoires in COVID-19. Study context: Samples representing acute and convalescent COVID-19 were sourced from the United States, Italy and Spain. The cDNA or gDNA used as material had been derived from T cells, B-cell-depleted T cells, or PBMCs.

The CDR3 contains 13 residues. The germline CDR1 and CDR2 sequences are GTSNPN and SVGIG (reference sequence). V trimming: 4 bases; J trimming: 7 bases; junction bases outside the gene matches: 8. In the original workflow: Using reference gene primer amplification, nucleated cell counts were estimated. Clones were read by immunoSEQ multiplex PCR, and TCRdb kept only the in-frame ones, dropping some. The DNA gave D and trimming, while V, J and clone size come from that table. Among 250,000 or so clones listed, 88% were seen once. During the 2 weeks before they entered the study, exposed participants had met someone with a PCR-confirmed or clinician-diagnosed COVID-19 case.

The sequence was collected from a woman aged 40 to 50 who had been exposed to COVID-19. The chain has TRBV30 and TRBJ1-1; 8 bases align to TRBD1. The source material was PBMCs or T cells enriched from blood (not recorded which). CDR3 sequence (DNA): TGTGCCTGGACTAAGGACAGGGTCGGTGAAGCTTTCTTT. As protein: CAWTKDRVGEAFF. The full variable domain, completed using reference TRBV30 and TRBJ1-1, is SQTIHQWPATLVQPVGSPLSLECTVEGTSNPNLYWYRQAAGRGLQLLFYSVGIGQISSEVPQNLSASRPQDRQFILSSKKLLLSDSGFYLCAWTKDRVGEAFFGQGTRLTVV.